This T cell receptor beta chain was observed in a study of radiotherapy plus CTLA-4 blockade in lung cancer. At the level of the study: Objective responses were documented in around 19% of patients, with disease control in 25% to 35%. Study-wide findings and caveats: Reports state that early shifts in blood T cell clones, with interferon-beta, best predicted response. Expansion of tumor-derived TCR clones was observed in blood after radiotherapy plus ipilimumab.

Data came from immunoSEQ multiplex PCR; TCRdb stores just in-frame clones and leaves some out. The sample yields approximately 99,000 clones, about 91% seen once. The CDR3 contains 13 residues. The germline CDR1 and CDR2 sequences are SNHLY and FYNNEI. Trimming removed 7 bases at V and 9 bases at J, with 16 bases between. Focal radiation was given together with CTLA-4 blockade (ipilimumab) to patients with chemo-refractory metastatic non-small-cell lung cancer. Concerning this clone itself: The antigen remains undetermined.

The chain employs TRBV2 and TRBJ2-1; a weak D match, TRBD1 (5 bases). The starting material was peripheral blood, obtained from a patient treated with radiotherapy plus ipilimumab. The sequence derives from a human donor with non-small cell lung cancer that progressed on radiotherapy plus ipilimumab. In DNA, the CDR3 is TGTGCCAGCATAGGGGCGGAAGAAGGTGAGCAGTTCTTC. It is translated as CASIGAEEGEQFF.